The clone carrying this TCR beta chain was seen many times. These data originate in a study of identical twins. The length of the CDR3 is 14 residues. V was pared by 4 bases and J by 8 bases, with 8 bases of the junction left unmatched. CDR1 is DFQATT and CDR2 is SNEGSKA in the germline V gene (reference sequence). Each CDR3 protein gets one entry after TCRdb re-called the 5' RACE reads with MiXCR. The sample has 200,000 to 300,000 distinct CDR3 sequences, 10% to 15% seen once. The same data also went into a second study, on yellow fever vaccine responses in identical twins.

This rearrangement joins TRBV20-1 to TRBJ2-1; the match to TRBD2 covers 10 bases. The clonotype was recovered from a woman younger than 35 in good health. Sequenced: memory (CD45RO+) T cells sorted from blood. The CDR3 region has the DNA TGCAGTGCTATTGTACTAGCGGGAACGGATGAGCAGTTCTTC. As protein: CSAIVLAGTDEQFF.